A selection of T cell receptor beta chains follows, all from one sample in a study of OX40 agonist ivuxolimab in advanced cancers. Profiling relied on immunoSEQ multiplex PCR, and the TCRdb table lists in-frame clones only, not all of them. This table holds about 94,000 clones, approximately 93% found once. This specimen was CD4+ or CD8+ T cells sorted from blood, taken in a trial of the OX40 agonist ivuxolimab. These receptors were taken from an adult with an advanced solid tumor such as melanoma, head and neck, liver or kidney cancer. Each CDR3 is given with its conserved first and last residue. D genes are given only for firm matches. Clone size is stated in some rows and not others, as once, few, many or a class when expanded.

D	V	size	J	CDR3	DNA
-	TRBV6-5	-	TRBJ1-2	CASSYDRKYGYTF	TGTGCCAGCAGTTACGACAGGAAATATGGCTACACCTTC
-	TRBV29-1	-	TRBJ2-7	CSVGALPSYEQYF	TGCAGCGTTGGGGCCCTACCCTCCTACGAGCAGTACTTC
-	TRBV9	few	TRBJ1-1	CASSVESRAAEAFF	TGTGCCAGCAGCGTAGAGTCTAGGGCTGCTGAAGCTTTCTTT
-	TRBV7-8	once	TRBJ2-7	CASSFGWYEQYF	TGTGCCAGCAGCTTCGGTTGGTACGAGCAGTACTTC
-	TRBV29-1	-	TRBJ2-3	CSVEGDGSTQYF	TGCAGCGTTGAAGGGGACGGCTCTACGCAGTATTTT
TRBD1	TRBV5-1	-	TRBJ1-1	CASSSRDRGRLNTEAFF	TGCGCCAGCAGCTCACGGGACAGGGGGCGATTGAACACTGAAGCTTTCTTT
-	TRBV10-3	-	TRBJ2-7	CAISEGTYYEQYF	TGTGCCATCAGTGAAGGGACCTACTACGAGCAGTACTTC
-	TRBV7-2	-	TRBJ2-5	CASSLVQPETQYF	TGTGCCAGCAGCTTAGTTCAGCCGGAGACCCAGTACTTC
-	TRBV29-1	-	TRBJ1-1	CSVSPEMTEAFF	TGCAGCGTTTCCCCCGAGATGACTGAAGCTTTCTTT
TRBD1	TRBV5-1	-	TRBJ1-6	CASSATGNNSPLHF	TGCGCCAGCAGCGCGACAGGGAATAATTCACCCCTCCACTTT
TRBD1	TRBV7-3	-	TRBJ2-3	CASSRPDRGGTDTQYF	TGTGCCAGCAGCCGCCCGGACAGGGGGGGCACAGATACGCAGTATTTT
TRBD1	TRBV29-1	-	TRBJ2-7	CSVAGGPGQDSSYEQYF	TGCAGCGTTGCTGGGGGACCGGGACAGGACAGCTCCTACGAGCAGTACTTC
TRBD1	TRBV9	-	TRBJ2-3	CASSVDGQASTDTQYF	TGTGCCAGCAGCGTGGATGGACAGGCAAGCACAGATACGCAGTATTTT
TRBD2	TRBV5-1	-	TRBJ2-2	CASSPISGRRTGELFF	TGCGCCAGCAGCCCTATCAGCGGGAGACGGACCGGGGAGCTGTTTTTT
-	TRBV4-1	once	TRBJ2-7	CASSQGPDRSLPEQYF	TGCGCCAGCAGCCAAGGGCCCGACAGAAGTCTCCCCGAGCAGTACTTC
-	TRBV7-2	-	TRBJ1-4	CASSPAGEKLFF	TGTGCCAGCAGCCCGGCGGGTGAAAAACTGTTTTTT
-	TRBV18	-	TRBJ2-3	CASSPTGAGGTDTQYF	TGTGCCAGCTCACCCACGGGGGCAGGGGGCACAGATACGCAGTATTTT
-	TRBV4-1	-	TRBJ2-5	CASSLRGLQETQYF	TGCGCCAGCAGCCTACGGGGCCTCCAAGAGACCCAGTACTTC
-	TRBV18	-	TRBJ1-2	CASSPPYGNYGYTF	TGTGCCAGCTCACCACCGTACGGTAACTATGGCTACACCTTC
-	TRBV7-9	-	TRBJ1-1	CASSFTGKNTEAFF	TGTGCCAGCAGCTTTACAGGAAAAAACACTGAAGCTTTCTTT
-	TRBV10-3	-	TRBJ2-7	CAISDPQRGETYEQYF	TGTGCCATCAGTGATCCCCAAAGGGGCGAGACCTACGAGCAGTACTTC
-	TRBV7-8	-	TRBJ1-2	CASSLGASYGYTF	TGTGCCAGCAGCTTAGGGGCATCCTATGGTTACACCTTC
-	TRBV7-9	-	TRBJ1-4	CASSLDPAGGEKLFF	TGTGCCAGCAGCTTAGACCCAGCGGGAGGTGAAAAACTGTTTTTT
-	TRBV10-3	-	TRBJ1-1	CAISSGTENTEAFF	TGTGCCATTTCTTCGGGGACGGAGAACACTGAAGCTTTCTTT
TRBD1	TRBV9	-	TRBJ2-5	CASSPTGVLGETQYF	TGTGCCAGCAGCCCCACAGGGGTCCTCGGAGAGACCCAGTACTTC
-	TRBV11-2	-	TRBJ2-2	CASSLHSLRTTGELFF	TGTGCCAGCAGCTTACATAGCCTTCGTACGACCGGGGAGCTGTTTTTT
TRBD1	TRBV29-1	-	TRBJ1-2	CSSADDRVTGYTF	TGCAGCTCAGCAGACGACAGGGTTACAGGCTACACCTTC
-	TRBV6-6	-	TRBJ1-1	CASSYPSGTGGTEAFF	TGTGCCAGCAGTTACCCCTCGGGGACCGGGGGTACTGAAGCTTTCTTT
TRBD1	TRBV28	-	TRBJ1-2	CASSTTGGGLQYYGYTF	TGTGCCAGCAGTACGACAGGGGGCGGCTTACAGTACTATGGCTACACCTTC
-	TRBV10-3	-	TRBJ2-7	CAISESPQGWGYEQYF	TGTGCCATCAGTGAGTCACCCCAGGGGTGGGGATACGAGCAGTACTTC
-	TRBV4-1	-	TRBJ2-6	CASSQGLKTGANVLTF	TGCGCCAGCAGCCAAGGACTGAAGACTGGGGCCAACGTCCTGACTTTC
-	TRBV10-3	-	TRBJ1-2	CAISEGSWDYGYTF	TGTGCCATCAGTGAGGGCAGTTGGGACTATGGCTACACCTTC
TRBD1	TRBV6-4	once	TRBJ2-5	CASQFRDREETQYF	TGTGCCAGCCAATTTCGGGACAGGGAAGAGACCCAGTACTTC
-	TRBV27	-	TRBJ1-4	CASSRKGSNEKLFF	TGTGCCAGCAGTCGTAAAGGGAGTAATGAAAAACTGTTTTTT
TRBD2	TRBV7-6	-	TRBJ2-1	CASSLAGERGTEQFF	TGTGCCAGCAGCTTAGCGGGAGAGCGGGGGACTGAGCAGTTCTTC
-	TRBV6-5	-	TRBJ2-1	CASSQEQFF	TGTGCCAGCAGTCAAGAGCAGTTCTTC